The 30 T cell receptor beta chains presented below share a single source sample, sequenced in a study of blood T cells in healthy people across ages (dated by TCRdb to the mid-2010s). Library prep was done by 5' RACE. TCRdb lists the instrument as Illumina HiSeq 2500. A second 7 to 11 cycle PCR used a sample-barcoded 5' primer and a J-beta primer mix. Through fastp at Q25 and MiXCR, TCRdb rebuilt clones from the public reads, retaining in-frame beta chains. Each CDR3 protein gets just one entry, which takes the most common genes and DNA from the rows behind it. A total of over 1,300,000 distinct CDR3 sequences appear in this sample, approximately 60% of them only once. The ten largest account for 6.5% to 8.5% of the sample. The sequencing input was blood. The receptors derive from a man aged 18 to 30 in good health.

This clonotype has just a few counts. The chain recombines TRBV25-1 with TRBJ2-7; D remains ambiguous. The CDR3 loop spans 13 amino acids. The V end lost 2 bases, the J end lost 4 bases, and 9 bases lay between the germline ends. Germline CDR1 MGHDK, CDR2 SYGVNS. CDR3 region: CASSEPGPYEQYF. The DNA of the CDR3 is TGTGCCAGCAGTGAACCCGGGCCTTACGAGCAGTACTTC.

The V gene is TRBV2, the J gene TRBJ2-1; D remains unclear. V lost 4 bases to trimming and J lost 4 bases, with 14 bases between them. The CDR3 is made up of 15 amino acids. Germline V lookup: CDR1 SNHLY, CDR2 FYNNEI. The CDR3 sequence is CASSVIGYPYNEQFF. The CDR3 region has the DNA TGTGCCAGCAGTGTTATAGGCTACCCTTACAATGAGCAGTTCTTC.

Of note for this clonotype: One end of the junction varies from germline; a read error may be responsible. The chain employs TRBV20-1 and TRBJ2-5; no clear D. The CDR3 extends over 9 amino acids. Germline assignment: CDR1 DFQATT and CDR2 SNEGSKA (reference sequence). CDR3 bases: TGCGGTGCTAAAGAGACCCAGTACTTC. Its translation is CGAKETQYF.

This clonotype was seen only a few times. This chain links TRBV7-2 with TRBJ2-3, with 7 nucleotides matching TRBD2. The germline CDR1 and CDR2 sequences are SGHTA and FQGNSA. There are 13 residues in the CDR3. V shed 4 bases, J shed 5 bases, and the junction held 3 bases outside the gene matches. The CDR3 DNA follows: TGTGCCAGCAGCTCCGCGGGGGTAGATACGCAGTATTTT. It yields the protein CASSSAGVDTQYF.

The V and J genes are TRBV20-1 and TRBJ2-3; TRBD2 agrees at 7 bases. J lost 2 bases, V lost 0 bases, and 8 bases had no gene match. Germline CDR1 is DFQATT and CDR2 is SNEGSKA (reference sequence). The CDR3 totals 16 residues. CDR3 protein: CSARDPERGITDTQYF. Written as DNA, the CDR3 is TGCAGTGCTAGAGATCCCGAGCGGGGTATCACAGATACGCAGTATTTT.

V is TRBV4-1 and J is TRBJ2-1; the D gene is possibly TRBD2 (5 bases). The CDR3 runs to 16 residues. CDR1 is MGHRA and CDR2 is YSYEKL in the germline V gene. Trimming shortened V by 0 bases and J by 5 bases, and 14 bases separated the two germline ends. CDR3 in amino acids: CASSQELARAHNEQFF. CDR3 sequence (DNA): TGCGCCAGCAGCCAAGAGTTAGCGAGAGCCCACAATGAGCAGTTCTTC.

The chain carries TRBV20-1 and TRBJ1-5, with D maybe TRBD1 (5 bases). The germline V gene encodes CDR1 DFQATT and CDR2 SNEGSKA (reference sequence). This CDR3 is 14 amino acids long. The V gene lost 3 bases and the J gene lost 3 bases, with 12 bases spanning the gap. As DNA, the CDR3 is TGCAGTGCTAGGGGGATGGGGGTCAATCAGCCCCAGCATTTT. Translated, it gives CSARGMGVNQPQHF.

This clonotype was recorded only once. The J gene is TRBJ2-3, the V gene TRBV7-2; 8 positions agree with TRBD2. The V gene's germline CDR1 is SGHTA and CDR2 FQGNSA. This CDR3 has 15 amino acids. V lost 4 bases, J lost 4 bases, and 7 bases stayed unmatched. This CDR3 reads CASSSSGRSADTQYF. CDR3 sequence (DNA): TGTGCCAGCAGCTCCAGCGGGAGATCGGCAGATACGCAGTATTTT. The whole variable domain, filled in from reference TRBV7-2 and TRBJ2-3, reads GAGVSQSPSNKVTEKGKDVELRCDPISGHTALYWYRQSLGQGLEFLIYFQGNSAPDKSGLPSDRFSAERTGGSVSTLTIQRTQQEDSAVYLCASSSSGRSADTQYFGPGTRLTVL.

CDR3 nucleotide sequence: TGTGCCAGCAGGCCTTCGGTCCCGGGACACCAAAACATTCAGTACTTC. It codes for CASRPSVPGHQNIQYF. V usage is TRBV6-9 and J usage is TRBJ2-4; a weak D match, TRBD1 (6 bases). V lost 6 bases and J 5 bases, leaving 20 bases between the germline ends. Germline V gene data show CDR1 as MNHGY and CDR2 as SVAAGI. The CDR3 covers 16 residues.

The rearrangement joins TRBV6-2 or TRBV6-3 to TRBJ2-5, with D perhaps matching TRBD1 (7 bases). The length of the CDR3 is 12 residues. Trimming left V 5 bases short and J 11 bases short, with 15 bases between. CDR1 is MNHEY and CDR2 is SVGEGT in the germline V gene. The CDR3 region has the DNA TGTGCCAGCAGTACGCAGGGGGAGGAGCAGTACTTC. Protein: CASSTQGEEQYF.

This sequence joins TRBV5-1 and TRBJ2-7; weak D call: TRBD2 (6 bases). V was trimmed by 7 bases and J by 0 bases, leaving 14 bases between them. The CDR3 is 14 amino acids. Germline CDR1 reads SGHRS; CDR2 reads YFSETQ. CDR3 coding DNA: TGCGCCAGCGGGGGGACGTCCGCCTCCTACGAGCAGTACTTC. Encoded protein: CASGGTSASYEQYF.

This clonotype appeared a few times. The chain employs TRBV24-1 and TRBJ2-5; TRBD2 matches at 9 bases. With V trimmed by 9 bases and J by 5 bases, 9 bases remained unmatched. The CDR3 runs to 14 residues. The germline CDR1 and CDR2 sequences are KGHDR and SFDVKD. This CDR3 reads CATEERGAPETQYF. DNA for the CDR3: TGTGCCACCGAGGAGCGGGGGGCCCCGGAGACCCAGTACTTC.

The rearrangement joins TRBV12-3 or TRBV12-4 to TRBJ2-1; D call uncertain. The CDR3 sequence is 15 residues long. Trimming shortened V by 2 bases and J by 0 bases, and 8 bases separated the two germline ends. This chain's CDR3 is CASSLRTYSYNEQFF. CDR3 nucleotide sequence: TGTGCCAGCAGTTTACGGACGTACTCCTACAATGAGCAGTTCTTC.

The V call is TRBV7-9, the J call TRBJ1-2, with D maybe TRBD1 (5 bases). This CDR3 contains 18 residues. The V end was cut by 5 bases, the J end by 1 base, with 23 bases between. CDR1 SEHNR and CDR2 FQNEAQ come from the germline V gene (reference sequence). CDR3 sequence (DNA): TGTGCCAGCAGCCCCTCCAGGGAGCAGCAGTACTTTAACTATGGCTACACCTTC. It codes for CASSPSREQQYFNYGYTF.

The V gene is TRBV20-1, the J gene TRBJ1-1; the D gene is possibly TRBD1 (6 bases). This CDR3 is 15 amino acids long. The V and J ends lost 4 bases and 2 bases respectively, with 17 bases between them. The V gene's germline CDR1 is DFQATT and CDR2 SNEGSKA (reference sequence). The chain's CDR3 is CSATRRRGGNTEAFF. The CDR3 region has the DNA TGCAGTGCTACCCGGAGGAGGGGGGGAAACACTGAAGCTTTCTTT.

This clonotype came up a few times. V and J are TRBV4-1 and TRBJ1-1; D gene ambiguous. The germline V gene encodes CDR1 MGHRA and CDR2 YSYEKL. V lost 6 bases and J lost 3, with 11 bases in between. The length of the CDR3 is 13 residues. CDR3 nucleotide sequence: TGCGCCAGCAGTCTCGACCGAGACACTGAAGCTTTCTTT. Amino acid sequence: CASSLDRDTEAFF.

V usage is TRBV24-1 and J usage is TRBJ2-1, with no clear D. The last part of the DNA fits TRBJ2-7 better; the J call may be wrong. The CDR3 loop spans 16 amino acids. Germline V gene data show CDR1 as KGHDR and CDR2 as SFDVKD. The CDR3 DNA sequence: TGTGCCACTCCTTACGAGGACCCAACACCCCTCAATGAGCAGTACTTC. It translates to CATPYEDPTPLNEQYF.

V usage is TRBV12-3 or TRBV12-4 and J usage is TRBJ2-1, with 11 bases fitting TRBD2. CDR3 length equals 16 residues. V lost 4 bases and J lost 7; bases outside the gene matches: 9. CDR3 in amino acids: CASSSELIAGGNEQFF. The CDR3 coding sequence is TGTGCCAGCAGTTCGGAGCTAATAGCGGGAGGGAATGAGCAGTTCTTC.

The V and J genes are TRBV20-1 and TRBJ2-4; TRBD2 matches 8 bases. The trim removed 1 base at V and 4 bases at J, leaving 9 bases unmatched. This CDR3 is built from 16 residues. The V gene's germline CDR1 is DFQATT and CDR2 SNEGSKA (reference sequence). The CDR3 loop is CSARAQLGGVKNIQYF. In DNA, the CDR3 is TGCAGTGCTAGAGCCCAACTCGGGGGGGTTAAAAACATTCAGTACTTC.

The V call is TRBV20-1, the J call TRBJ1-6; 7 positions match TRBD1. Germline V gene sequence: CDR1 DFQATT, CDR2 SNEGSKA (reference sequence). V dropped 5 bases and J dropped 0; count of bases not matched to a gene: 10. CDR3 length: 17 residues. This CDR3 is CSAEPGTESSYNSPLHF. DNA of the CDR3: TGCAGTGCTGAACCCGGGACAGAAAGCTCCTATAATTCACCCCTCCACTTT.

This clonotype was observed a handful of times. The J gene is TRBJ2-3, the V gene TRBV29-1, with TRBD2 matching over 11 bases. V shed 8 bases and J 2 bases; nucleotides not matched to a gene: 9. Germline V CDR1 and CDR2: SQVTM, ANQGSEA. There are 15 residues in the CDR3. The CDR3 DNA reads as TGCAGCTCCATACTAGCGGGAGAGAACACAGATACGCAGTATTTT. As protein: CSSILAGENTDTQYF.

The CDR3 loop reads CASSVGLGLGQGVSSGNTIYF. DNA for the CDR3: TGTGCCAGCAGCGTAGGGTTGGGGTTGGGACAGGGGGTCTCGAGTGGAAACACCATATATTTT. The rearrangement uses TRBV9 and TRBJ1-3, with 11 positions matching TRBD1. V shed 0 bases and J 3 bases; nucleotides not matched to a gene: 17. CDR1 is SGDLS and CDR2 is YYNGEE in the germline V gene. This CDR3 has 21 amino acids. Variable domain in full (rest from reference TRBV9 and TRBJ1-3): DSGVTQTPKHLITATGQRVTLRCSPRSGDLSVYWYQQSLDQGLQFLIQYYNGEERAKGNILERFSAQQFPDLHSELNLSSLELGDSALYFCASSVGLGLGQGVSSGNTIYFGEGSWLTVV.

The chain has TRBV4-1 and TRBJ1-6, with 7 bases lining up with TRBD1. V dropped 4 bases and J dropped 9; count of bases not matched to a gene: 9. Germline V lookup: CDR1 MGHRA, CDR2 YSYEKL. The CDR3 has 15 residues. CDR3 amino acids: CASSRGQFVGSPLHF. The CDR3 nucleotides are TGCGCCAGCAGCCGGGGACAGTTTGTCGGTTCACCCCTCCACTTT.

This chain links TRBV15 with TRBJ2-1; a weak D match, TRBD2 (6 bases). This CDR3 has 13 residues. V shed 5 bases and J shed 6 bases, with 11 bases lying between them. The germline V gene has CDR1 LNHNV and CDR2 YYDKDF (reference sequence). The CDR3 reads CATSRSGANEQFF. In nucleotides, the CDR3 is TGTGCCACCAGCCGCTCGGGAGCCAATGAGCAGTTCTTC. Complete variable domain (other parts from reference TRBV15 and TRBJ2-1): DAMVIQNPRYQVTQFGKPVTLSCSQTLNHNVMYWYQQKSSQAPKLLFHYYDKDFNNEADTPDNFQSRRPNTSFCFLDIRSPGLGDTAMYLCATSRSGANEQFFGPGTRLTVL.

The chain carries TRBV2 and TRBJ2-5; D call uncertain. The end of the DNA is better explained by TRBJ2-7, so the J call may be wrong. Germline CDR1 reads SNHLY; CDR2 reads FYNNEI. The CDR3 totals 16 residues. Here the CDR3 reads CASSEDVVLTNYEQYF. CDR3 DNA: TGTGCCAGCAGTGAAGACGTTGTTCTGACCAACTACGAGCAGTACTTC.

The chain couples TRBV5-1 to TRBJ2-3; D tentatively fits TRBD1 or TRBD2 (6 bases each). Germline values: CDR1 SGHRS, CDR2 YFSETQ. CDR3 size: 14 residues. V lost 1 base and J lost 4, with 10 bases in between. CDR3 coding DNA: TGCGCCAGCAGCTTGCCCGGGGGCGCAGATACGCAGTATTTT. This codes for CASSLPGGADTQYF. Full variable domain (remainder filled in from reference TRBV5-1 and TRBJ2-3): KAGVTQTPRYLIKTRGQQVTLSCSPISGHRSVSWYQQTPGQGLQFLFEYFSETQRNKGNFPGRFSGRQFSNSRSEMNVSTLELGDSALYLCASSLPGGADTQYFGPGTRLTVL.

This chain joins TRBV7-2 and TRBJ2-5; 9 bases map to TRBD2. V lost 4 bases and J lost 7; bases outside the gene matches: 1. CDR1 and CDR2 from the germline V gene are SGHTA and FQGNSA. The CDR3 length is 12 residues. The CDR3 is CASSSTSGTQYF. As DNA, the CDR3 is TGTGCCAGCAGCTCGACTAGCGGGACCCAGTACTTC.

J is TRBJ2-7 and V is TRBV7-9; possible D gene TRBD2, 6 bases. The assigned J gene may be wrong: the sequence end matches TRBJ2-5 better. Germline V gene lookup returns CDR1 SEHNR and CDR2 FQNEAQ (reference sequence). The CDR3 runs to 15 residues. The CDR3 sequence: CASSQGIVGRKTQYF. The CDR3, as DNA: TGTGCCAGCAGCCAAGGGATAGTGGGGAGGAAGACCCAGTACTTC.

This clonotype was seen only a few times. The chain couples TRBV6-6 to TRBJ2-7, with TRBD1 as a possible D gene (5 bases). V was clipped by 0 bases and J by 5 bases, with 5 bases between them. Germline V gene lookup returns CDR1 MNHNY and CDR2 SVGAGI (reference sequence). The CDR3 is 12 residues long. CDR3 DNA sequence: TGTGCCAGCAGTTACTCGACAGACGAGCAGTACTTC. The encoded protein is CASSYSTDEQYF.

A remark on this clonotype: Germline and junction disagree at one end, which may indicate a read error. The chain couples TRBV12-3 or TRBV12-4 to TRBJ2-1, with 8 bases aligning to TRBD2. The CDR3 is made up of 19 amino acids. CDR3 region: CTSSLGVGRAGVSLNEQFF. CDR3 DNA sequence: TGTACCAGCAGTTTAGGAGTCGGTCGAGCGGGGGTCTCCTTGAATGAGCAGTTCTTC.